This TCR beta chain was sequenced in a study of T cell changes during pregnancy in multiple sclerosis. TCRdb keeps only in-frame clones here, not all; method: immunoSEQ multiplex PCR. The sample carries about 59,000 clones, more than 85% recorded once. After removal of 0 bases from V and 4 bases from J, the junction contained 6 bases not matched to a gene. Germline V gives CDR1 MGHRA, CDR2 YSYEKL. The CDR3 covers 17 residues. Sequenced material: peripheral blood, taken in the third trimester of pregnancy. The chain carries TRBV4-1 and TRBJ2-1; 10 bases are a match to TRBD2. The sequence was obtained from a female donor in good health, enrolled as a control in a pregnancy study. DNA for the CDR3: TGCGCCAGCAGCCAAGATCCAGCGGGAGGGCCTTACAATGAGCAGTTCTTC. Translating gives CASSQDPAGGPYNEQFF.